This T cell receptor (beta chain) was recovered during a study of regulatory T cells in long-lasting Graves disease. The CDR3 runs 15 residues. Trimming cost V 5 bases and J 0 bases, with 11 bases left between them. Germline values: CDR1 SGHVS, CDR2 FQNEAQ. Regarding time point: newly diagnosed GD, antithyroid drugs for less than 3 months. After RNA was extracted from PBMCs, the TCR library was made from it. Relying on iRepertoire HTBI primers and Arm-PCR of CDR3 regions, the team built TCR beta libraries. MiXCR, run by TCRdb on the multiplex PCR reads, gives a single entry per CDR3 protein. The table shows more than 300,000 distinct CDR3 sequences, with around 15% occurring only once. With respect to this clonotype: Its antigen is as yet unknown. A much larger clone differs from this one at a single base, so this may be a read error.

Overall study results and limits: The work looked only at peripheral blood and did not look at thyroid tissue.

This sample was shared with a second study, whose subject was T cells in Graves' hyperthyroidism and ophthalmopathy. That work states: Graves' hyperthyroidism was deemed stable given no ophthalmopathy progression within 18 months. Most thyroid-expanded clonotypes above 0.001 were also found in blood.

The chain uses TRBV7-8 and TRBJ1-5; tentatively, D is TRBD1 (6 bases). Material: peripheral blood mononuclear cells (PBMCs), obtained at new diagnosis, from a patient treated with antithyroid drugs. The sequence came from a woman under 30 with Graves disease. The CDR3 loop is CASSRGGFSNQPQHF. The CDR3 DNA reads as TGTGCCAGCAGCCGAGGGGGATTTAGCAATCAGCCCCAGCATTTT.